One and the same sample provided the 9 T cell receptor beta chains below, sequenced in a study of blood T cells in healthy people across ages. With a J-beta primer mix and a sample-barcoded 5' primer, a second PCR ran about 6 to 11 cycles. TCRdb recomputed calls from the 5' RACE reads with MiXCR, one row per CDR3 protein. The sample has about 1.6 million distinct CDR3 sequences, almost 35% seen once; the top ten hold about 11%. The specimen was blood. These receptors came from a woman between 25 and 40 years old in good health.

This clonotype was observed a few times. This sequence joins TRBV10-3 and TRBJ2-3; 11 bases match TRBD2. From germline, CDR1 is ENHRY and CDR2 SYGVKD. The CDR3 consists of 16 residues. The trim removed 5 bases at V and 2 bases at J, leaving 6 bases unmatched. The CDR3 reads CAISSQLAGDTDTQYF. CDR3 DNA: TGTGCCATCAGTTCACAACTAGCGGGAGACACAGATACGCAGTATTTT.

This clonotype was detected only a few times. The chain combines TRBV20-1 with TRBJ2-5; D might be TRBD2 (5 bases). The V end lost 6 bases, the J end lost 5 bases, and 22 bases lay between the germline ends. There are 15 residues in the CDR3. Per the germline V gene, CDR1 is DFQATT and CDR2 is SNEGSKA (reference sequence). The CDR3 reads CSARSRELGAETQYF. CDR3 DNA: TGCAGTGCCCGATCGAGGGAGCTCGGTGCGGAGACCCAGTACTTC.

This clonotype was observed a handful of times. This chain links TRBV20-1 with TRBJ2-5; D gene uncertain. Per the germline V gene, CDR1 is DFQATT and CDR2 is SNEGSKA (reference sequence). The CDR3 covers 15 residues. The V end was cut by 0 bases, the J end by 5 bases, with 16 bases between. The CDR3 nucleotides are TGCAGTGCTAGAGATCCGCTAGATCCCTTGGAGACCCAGTACTTC. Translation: CSARDPLDPLETQYF.

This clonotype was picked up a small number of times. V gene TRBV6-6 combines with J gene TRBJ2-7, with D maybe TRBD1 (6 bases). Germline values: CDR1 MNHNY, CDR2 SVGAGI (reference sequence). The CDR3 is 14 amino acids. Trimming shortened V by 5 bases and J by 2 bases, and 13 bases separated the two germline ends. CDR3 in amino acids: CASSPQGSAYEQYF. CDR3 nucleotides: TGTGCCAGCAGTCCACAGGGTAGCGCCTACGAGCAGTACTTC.

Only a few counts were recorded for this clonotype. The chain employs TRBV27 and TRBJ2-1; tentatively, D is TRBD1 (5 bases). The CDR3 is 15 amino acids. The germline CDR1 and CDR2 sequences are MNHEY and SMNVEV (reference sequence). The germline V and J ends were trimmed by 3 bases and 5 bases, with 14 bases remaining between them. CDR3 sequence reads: CASSFGRARDNEQFF. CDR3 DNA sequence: TGTGCCAGCAGTTTCGGAAGGGCCAGGGACAATGAGCAGTTCTTC.

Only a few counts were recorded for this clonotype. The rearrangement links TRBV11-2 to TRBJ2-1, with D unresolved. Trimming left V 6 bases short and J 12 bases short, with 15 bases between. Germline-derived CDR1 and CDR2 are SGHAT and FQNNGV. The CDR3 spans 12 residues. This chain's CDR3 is CASSSESFRQFF. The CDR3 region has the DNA TGTGCCAGCAGTTCGGAGAGCTTTAGGCAGTTCTTC.

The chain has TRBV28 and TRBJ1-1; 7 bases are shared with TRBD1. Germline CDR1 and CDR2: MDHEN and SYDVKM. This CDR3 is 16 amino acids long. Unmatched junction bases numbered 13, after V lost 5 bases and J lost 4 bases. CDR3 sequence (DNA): TGTGCCAGCAGTCCCACTGGGAGGGGGCAACGCACTGAAGCTTTCTTT. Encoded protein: CASSPTGRGQRTEAFF.

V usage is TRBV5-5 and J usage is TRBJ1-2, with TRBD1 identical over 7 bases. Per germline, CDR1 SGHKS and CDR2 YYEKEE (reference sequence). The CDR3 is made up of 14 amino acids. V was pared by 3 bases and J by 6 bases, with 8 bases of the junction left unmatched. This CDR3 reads CASSYDRAQNGYTF. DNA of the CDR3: TGTGCCAGCAGCTATGACAGGGCTCAAAATGGCTACACCTTC.

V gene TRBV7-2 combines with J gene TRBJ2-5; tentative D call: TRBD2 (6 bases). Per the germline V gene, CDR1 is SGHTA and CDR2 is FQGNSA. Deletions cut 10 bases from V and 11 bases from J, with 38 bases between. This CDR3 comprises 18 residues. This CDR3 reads CATGGASWGKRAFYGQYF. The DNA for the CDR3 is TGTGCCACTGGAGGGGCTAGCTGGGGGAAAAGGGCCTTTTACGGGCAGTACTTC.